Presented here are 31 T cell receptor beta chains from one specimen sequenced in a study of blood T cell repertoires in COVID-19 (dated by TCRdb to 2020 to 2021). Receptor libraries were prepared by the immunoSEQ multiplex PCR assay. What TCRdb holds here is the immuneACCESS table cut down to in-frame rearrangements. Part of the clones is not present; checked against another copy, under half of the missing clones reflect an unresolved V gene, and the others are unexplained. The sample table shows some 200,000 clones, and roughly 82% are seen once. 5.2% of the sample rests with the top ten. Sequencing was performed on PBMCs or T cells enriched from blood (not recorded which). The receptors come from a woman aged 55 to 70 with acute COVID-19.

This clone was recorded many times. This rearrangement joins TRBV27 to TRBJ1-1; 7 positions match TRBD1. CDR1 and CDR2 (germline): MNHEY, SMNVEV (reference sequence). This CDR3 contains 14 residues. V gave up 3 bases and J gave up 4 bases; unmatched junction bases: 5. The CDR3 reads CASSLGQSSTEAFF. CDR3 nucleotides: TGTGCCAGCAGTTTGGGACAGAGTTCCACTGAAGCTTTCTTT.

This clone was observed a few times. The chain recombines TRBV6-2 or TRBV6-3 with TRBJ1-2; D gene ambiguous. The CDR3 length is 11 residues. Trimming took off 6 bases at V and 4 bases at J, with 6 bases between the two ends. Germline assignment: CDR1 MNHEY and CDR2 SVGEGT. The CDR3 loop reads CASSSLYGYTF. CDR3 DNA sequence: TGTGCCAGCAGCTCACTCTATGGCTACACCTTC.

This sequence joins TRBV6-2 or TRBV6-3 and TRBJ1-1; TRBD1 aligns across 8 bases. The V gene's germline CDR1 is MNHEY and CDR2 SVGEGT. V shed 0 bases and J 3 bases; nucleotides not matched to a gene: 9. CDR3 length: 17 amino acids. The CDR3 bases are TGTGCCAGCAGTTACTCGGGCAGACAGGGGATCGACACTGAAGCTTTCTTT. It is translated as CASSYSGRQGIDTEAFF.

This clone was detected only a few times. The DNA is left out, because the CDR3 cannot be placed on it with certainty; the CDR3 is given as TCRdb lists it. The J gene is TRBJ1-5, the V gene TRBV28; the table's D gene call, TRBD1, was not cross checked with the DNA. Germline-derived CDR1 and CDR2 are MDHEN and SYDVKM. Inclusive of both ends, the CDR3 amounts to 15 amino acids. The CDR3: CASSFLAVRNQPQHF.

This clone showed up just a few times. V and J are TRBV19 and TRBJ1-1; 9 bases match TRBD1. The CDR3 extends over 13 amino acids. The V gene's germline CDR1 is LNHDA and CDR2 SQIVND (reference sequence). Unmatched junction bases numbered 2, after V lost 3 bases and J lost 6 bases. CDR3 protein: CASSMGQGSEAFF. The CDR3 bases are TGTGCCAGTAGTATGGGACAGGGTTCTGAAGCTTTCTTT.

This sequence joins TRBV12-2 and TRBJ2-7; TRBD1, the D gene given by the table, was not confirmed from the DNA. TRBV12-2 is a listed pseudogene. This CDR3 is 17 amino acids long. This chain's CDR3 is CASRWERQGKGSYEQYV. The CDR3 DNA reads TGTGCAAGTCGCTGGGAGAGACAGGGGAAAGGAAGTTACGAGCAGTACGTC.

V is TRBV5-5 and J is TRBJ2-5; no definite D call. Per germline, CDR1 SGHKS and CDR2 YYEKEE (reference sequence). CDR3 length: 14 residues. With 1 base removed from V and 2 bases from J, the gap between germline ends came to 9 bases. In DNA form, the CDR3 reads TGTGCCAGCAGCTTGTTAAACTATCAAGAGACCCAGTACTTC. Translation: CASSLLNYQETQYF. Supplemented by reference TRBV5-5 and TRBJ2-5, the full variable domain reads DAGVTQSPTHLIKTRGQQVTLRCSPISGHKSVSWYQQVLGQGPQFIFQYYEKEERGRGNFPDRFSARQFPNYSSELNVNALLLGDSALYLCASSLLNYQETQYFGPGTRLLVL.

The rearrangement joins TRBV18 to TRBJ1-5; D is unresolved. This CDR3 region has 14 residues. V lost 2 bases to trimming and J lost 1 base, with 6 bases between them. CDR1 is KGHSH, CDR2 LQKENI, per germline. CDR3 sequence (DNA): TGTGCCAGCTCACCAGCCGGGAGCAATCAGCCCCAGCATTTT. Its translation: CASSPAGSNQPQHF. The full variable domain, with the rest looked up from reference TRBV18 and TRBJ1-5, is NAGVMQNPRHLVRRRGQEARLRCSPMKGHSHVYWYRQLPEEGLKFMVYLQKENIIDESGMPKERFSAEFPKEGPSILRIQQVVRGDSAAYFCASSPAGSNQPQHFGDGTRLSIL.

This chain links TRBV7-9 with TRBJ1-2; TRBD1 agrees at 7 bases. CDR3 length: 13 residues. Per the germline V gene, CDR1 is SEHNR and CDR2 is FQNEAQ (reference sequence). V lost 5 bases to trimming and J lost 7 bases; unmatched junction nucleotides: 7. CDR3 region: CASSLTGYAGYTF. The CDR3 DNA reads TGTGCCAGCAGCCTGACAGGGTATGCTGGCTACACCTTC. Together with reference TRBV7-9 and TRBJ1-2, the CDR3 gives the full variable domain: DTGVSQNPRHKITKRGQNVTFRCDPISEHNRLYWYRQTLGQGPEFLTYFQNEAQLEKSRLLSDRFSAERPKGSFSTLEIQRTEQGDSAMYLCASSLTGYAGYTFGSGTRLTVV.

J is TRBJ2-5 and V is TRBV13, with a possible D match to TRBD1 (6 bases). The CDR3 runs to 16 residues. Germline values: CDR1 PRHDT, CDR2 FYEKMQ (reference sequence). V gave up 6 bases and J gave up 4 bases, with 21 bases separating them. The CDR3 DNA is TGTGCCAGCAGTCACTTCCCTCAGGGGACACTAGAGACCCAGTACTTC. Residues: CASSHFPQGTLETQYF.

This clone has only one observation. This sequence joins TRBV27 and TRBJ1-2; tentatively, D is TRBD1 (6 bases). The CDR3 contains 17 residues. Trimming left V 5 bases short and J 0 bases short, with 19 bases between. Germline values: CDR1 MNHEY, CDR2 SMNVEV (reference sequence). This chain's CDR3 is CASSPRDTDKPNYGYTF. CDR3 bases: TGTGCCAGCAGTCCTCGGGACACTGATAAGCCTAACTATGGCTACACCTTC.

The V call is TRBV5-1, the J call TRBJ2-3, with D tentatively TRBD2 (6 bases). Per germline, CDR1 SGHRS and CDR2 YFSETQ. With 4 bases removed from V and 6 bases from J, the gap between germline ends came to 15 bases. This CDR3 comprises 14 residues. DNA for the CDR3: TGCGCCAGCAGCCCGGGGCAACGGGGGGATACGCAGTATTTT. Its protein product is CASSPGQRGDTQYF.

The CDR3 nucleotides read TGTGCCAGCAGTTTCCGGGACTATGAAAACATTCAGTACTTC. Its translation: CASSFRDYENIQYF. This rearrangement joins TRBV6-2 or TRBV6-3 to TRBJ2-4; 7 bases fit TRBD2. The CDR3 has 14 amino acids. With 4 bases clipped from V and 5 bases from J, the junction kept 5 bases outside the gene matches. Germline values: CDR1 MNHEY, CDR2 SVGEGT.

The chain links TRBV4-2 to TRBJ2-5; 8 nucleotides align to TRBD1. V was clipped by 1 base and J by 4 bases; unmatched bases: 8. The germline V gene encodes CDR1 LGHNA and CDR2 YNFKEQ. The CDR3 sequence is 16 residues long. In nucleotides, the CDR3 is TGTGCCAGCAGCCAAGGAGGGGGCAGGGGGCGAGAGACCCAGTACTTC. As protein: CASSQGGGRGRETQYF.

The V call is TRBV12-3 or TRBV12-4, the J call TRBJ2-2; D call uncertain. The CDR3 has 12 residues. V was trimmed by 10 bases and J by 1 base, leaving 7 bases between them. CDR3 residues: CATRGNTGELFF. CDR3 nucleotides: TGTGCCACCCGAGGGAACACCGGGGAGCTGTTTTTT.

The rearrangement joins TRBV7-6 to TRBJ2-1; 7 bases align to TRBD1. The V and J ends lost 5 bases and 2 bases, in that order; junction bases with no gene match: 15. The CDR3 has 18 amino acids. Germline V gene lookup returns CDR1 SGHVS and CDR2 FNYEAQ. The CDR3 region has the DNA TGTGCCAGCAGCCGAGGACAGGCTACCCTTGGCGCCTACAATGAGCAGTTCTTC. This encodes CASSRGQATLGAYNEQFF.

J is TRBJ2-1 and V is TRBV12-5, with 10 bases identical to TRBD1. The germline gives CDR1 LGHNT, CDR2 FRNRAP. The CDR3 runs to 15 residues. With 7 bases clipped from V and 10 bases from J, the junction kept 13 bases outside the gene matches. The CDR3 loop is CASAQGQGPPGEQFF. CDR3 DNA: TGTGCTAGTGCCCAGGGACAGGGGCCTCCGGGGGAGCAGTTCTTC.

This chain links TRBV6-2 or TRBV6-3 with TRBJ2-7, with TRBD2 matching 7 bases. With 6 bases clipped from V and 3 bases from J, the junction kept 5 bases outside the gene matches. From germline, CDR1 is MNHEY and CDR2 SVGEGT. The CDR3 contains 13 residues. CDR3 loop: CASSRSGGYEQYV. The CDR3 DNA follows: TGTGCCAGCAGCCGCTCGGGGGGCTACGAGCAGTACGTC.

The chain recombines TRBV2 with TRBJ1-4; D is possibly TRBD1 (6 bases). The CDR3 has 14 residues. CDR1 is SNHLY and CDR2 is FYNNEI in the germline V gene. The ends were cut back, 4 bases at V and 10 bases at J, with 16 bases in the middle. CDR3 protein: CASSVEQGGGKLFF. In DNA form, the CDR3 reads TGTGCCAGCAGTGTGGAACAGGGAGGGGGAAAACTGTTTTTT.

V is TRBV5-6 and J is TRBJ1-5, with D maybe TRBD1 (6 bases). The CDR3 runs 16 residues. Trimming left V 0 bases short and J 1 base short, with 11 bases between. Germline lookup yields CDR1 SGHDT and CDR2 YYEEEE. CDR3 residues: CASSLGGGASNQPQHF. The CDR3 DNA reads TGTGCCAGCAGCTTGGGTGGGGGCGCGAGCAATCAGCCCCAGCATTTT.

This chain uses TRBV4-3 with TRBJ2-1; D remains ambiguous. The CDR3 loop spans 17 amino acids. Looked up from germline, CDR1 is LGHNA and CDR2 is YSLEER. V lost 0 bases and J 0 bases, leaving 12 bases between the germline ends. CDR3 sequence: CASSQDLSSGSYNEQFF. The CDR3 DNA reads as TGCGCCAGCAGCCAAGATCTTAGCTCTGGCTCCTACAATGAGCAGTTCTTC.

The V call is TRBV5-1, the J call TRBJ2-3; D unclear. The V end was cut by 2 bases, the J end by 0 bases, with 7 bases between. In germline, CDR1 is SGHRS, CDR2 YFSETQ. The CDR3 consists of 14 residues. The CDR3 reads CASSFRPSTDTQYF. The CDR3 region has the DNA TGCGCCAGCAGCTTCCGTCCTAGCACAGATACGCAGTATTTT. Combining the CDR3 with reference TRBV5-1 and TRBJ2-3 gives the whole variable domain KAGVTQTPRYLIKTRGQQVTLSCSPISGHRSVSWYQQTPGQGLQFLFEYFSETQRNKGNFPGRFSGRQFSNSRSEMNVSTLELGDSALYLCASSFRPSTDTQYFGPGTRLTVL.

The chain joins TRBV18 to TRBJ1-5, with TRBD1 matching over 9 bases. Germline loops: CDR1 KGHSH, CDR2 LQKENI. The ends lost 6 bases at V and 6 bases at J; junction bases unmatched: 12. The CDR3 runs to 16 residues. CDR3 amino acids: CASSGQGLVRSQPQHF. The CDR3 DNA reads TGTGCCAGCTCGGGACAGGGATTGGTAAGAAGTCAGCCCCAGCATTTT.

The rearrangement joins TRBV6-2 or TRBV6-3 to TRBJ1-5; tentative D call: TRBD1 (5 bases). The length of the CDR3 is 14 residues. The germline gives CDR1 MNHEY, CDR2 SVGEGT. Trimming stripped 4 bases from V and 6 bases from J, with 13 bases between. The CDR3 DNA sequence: TGTGCCAGCAGTTCCCAGGGTTCCGTTCAGCCCCAGCATTTT. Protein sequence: CASSSQGSVQPQHF.

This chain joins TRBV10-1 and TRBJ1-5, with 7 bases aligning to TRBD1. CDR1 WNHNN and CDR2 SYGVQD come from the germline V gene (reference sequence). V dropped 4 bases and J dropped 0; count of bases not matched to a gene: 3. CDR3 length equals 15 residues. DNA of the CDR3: TGCGCCAGCAGTGCCGGGACAGATAGCAATCAGCCCCAGCATTTT. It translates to CASSAGTDSNQPQHF.

The CDR3: CASSPGTGTSNTEAFF. CDR3 nucleotide sequence: TGTGCCAGCAGCCCAGGGACAGGGACCTCGAACACTGAAGCTTTCTTT. The chain combines TRBV28 with TRBJ1-1; 9 nucleotides align to TRBD1. CDR1 is MDHEN, CDR2 SYDVKM, per germline. The CDR3 spans 16 residues. J gave up 1 base and V 6 bases, and 9 bases lay outside the gene matches.

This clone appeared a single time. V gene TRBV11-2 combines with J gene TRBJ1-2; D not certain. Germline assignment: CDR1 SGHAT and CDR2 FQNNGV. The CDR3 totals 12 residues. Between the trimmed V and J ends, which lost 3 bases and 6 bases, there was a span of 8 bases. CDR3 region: CASSFANDGYTF. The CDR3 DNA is TGTGCCAGCAGCTTCGCTAATGATGGCTACACCTTC.

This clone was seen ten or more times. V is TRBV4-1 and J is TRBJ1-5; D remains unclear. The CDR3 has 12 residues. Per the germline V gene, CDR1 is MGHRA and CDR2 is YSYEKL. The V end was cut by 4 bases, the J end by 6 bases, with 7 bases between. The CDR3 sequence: CASSPIGQPQHF. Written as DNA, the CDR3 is TGCGCCAGCAGCCCCATCGGTCAGCCCCAGCATTTT.

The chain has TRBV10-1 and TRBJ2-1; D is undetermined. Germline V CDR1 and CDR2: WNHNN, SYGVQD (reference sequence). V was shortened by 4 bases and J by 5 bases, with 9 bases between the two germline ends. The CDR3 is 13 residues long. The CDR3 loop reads CASSVQEHNEQFF. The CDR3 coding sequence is TGCGCCAGCAGTGTGCAGGAACACAATGAGCAGTTCTTC.

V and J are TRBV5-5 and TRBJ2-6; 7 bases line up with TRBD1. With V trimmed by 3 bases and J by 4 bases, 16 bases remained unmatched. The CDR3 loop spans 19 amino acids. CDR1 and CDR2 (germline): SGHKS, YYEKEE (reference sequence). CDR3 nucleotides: TGTGCCAGCAGCTCATCATCCGGGACAGCCAAATCCGGGGCCAACGTCCTGACTTTC. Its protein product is CASSSSSGTAKSGANVLTF. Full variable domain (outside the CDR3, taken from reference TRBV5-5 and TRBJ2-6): DAGVTQSPTHLIKTRGQQVTLRCSPISGHKSVSWYQQVLGQGPQFIFQYYEKEERGRGNFPDRFSARQFPNYSSELNVNALLLGDSALYLCASSSSSGTAKSGANVLTFGAGSRLTVL.

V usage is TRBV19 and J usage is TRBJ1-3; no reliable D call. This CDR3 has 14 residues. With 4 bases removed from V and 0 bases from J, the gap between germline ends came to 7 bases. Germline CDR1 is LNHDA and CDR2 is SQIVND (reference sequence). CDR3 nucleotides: TGTGCCAGTAGTAGAGGGAGCTCTGGAAACACCATATATTTT. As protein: CASSRGSSGNTIYF.